What follows are 15 T cell receptor beta chains derived from one specimen sequenced in a study of beta chain features in type 1 diabetes. Antigens for these TCRs are unknown. Study observations and caveats: Across all four CD4+ subsets, people with type 1 diabetes showed modestly shorter TCRB CDR3s.

Reverse transcription of all isolated RNA meant that expressed TCRB transcripts were sequenced. Data came from immunoSEQ multiplex PCR; TCRdb stores just in-frame clones and leaves some out. The sample lists 300,000 to 400,000 clones, around 9.3% occurring once. What was sequenced was central memory CD4+ T cells from blood. The receptors here all came from a man aged 30 to 39 with type 1 diabetes.

This chain uses TRBV5-1 with TRBJ1-1; possible D gene TRBD1, 6 bases. The CDR3 has 13 residues. Germline CDR1 is SGHRS and CDR2 is YFSETQ. V was cut by 3 bases and J by 3 bases, with 9 bases left in between. The CDR3 DNA sequence: TGCGCCAGCAGCTGGACAGAGGACACTGAAGCTTTCTTT. Residues: CASSWTEDTEAFF.

J is TRBJ2-7 and V is TRBV7-2; D not resolved. Germline V gene sequence: CDR1 SGHTA, CDR2 FQGNSA. V lost 1 base, J lost 9 bases, and 13 bases lay in between. The length of the CDR3 is 13 residues. The CDR3 reads CASSLESLSGQYF. The CDR3 coding sequence is TGTGCCAGCAGCTTAGAGTCACTTTCTGGGCAGTACTTC.

This clone was picked up a small number of times. The chain is built from TRBV6-1 and TRBJ1-3; D gene ambiguous. CDR3 length: 14 residues. Deletions cut 1 base from V and 2 bases from J, with 6 bases between. CDR1 and CDR2 (germline): MNHNS, SASEGT. The CDR3 DNA sequence: TGTGCCAGCAGTGAAGGGGCACCTGGAAACACCATATATTTT. Its protein is CASSEGAPGNTIYF.

The rearrangement uses TRBV6-6 and TRBJ2-3; the D gene is possibly TRBD2 (7 bases). Trimming removed 3 bases at V and 5 bases at J, with 12 bases between. Per the germline V gene, CDR1 is MNHNY and CDR2 is SVGAGI (reference sequence). The CDR3 is 14 residues long. The CDR3 nucleotides read TGTGCCAGCAGTTATGGGGGGGCCATAGATACGCAGTATTTT. This translates into CASSYGGAIDTQYF.

The chain is built from TRBV2 and TRBJ1-4; TRBD1 agrees at 8 bases. After removal of 11 bases from V and 0 bases from J, the junction contained 8 bases not matched to a gene. Germline-derived CDR1 and CDR2 are SNHLY and FYNNEI. The CDR3 has 15 residues. The DNA of the CDR3 is TGTGCCGCGGCAGGGGGCCCTGCAACTAATGAAAAACTGTTTTTT. Its protein is CAAAGGPATNEKLFF.

This clone showed up many times. The chain has TRBV25-1 and TRBJ2-3, with a weak D call TRBD2 (5 bases). The ends were cut back, 6 bases at V and 0 bases at J, with 7 bases in the middle. Looked up from germline, CDR1 is MGHDK and CDR2 is SYGVNS. This CDR3 comprises 13 residues. The CDR3 DNA is TGTGCCAGCAGCGGGGTTAGCACAGATACGCAGTATTTT. This encodes CASSGVSTDTQYF.

This CDR3 is CASSLAESGYTF. In nucleotides, the CDR3 is TGTGCCAGCAGCTTGGCGGAGTCTGGCTACACCTTC. V is TRBV5-4 and J is TRBJ1-2; D gene uncertain. Trimming removed 0 bases from V and 7 bases from J, with 7 bases in between. The CDR3 sequence is 12 residues long. Per the germline V gene, CDR1 is SGHNT and CDR2 is YYREEE (reference sequence).

This clone occurred a few times. The rearrangement links TRBV20-1 to TRBJ2-5; no clear D gene. Germline V gives CDR1 DFQATT, CDR2 SNEGSKA (reference sequence). Trimming shortened V by 3 bases and J by 3 bases, and 5 bases separated the two germline ends. CDR3 length equals 11 residues. CDR3 amino acids: CSASDEETQYF. CDR3 nucleotides: TGCAGTGCTAGCGACGAAGAGACCCAGTACTTC.

This clone has a handful of counts. This rearrangement joins TRBV5-1 to TRBJ2-7; D is ambiguous. The CDR3 has 13 amino acids. V was shortened by 4 bases and J by 6 bases, with 14 bases between the two germline ends. The germline V gene has CDR1 SGHRS and CDR2 YFSETQ. CDR3 sequence reads: CASSTQGDGEQYF. In DNA, the CDR3 is TGCGCCAGCAGCACCCAAGGCGATGGCGAGCAGTACTTC.

This clone came up a few times. The chain recombines TRBV19 with TRBJ1-5, with 7 bases matching TRBD1. V was pared by 4 bases and J by 3 bases, with 6 bases of the junction left unmatched. Germline V CDR1 and CDR2: LNHDA, SQIVND (reference sequence). The CDR3 covers 15 residues. CDR3 bases: TGTGCCAGTAGTAGGGTGGGACAGCTCAATCAGCCCCAGCATTTT. It codes for CASSRVGQLNQPQHF.

This sequence joins TRBV6-5 and TRBJ2-3, with 7 nucleotides matching TRBD2. This CDR3 has 15 residues. Germline CDR1 and CDR2: MNHEY and SVGAGI. With 1 base clipped from V and 7 bases from J, the junction kept 8 bases outside the gene matches. In DNA form, the CDR3 reads TGTGCCAGCAGTTACTTCGTGGGGGGGGTGAATACGCAGTATTTT. Translation gives CASSYFVGGVNTQYF.

This rearrangement joins TRBV7-2 to TRBJ1-1; unclear D gene. This CDR3 is 14 amino acids long. Germline loops: CDR1 SGHTA, CDR2 FQGNSA. The germline V and J ends were trimmed by 2 bases and 0 bases, with 7 bases remaining between them. The CDR3 DNA is TGTGCCAGCAGCTTATACGTAATGAACACTGAAGCTTTCTTT. Encoded protein: CASSLYVMNTEAFF. Full variable domain (missing parts from reference TRBV7-2 and TRBJ1-1): GAGVSQSPSNKVTEKGKDVELRCDPISGHTALYWYRQSLGQGLEFLIYFQGNSAPDKSGLPSDRFSAERTGGSVSTLTIQRTQQEDSAVYLCASSLYVMNTEAFFGQGTRLTVV.

The V call is TRBV18, the J call TRBJ1-6; D gene unclear. Per germline, CDR1 KGHSH and CDR2 LQKENI. This CDR3 is 14 amino acids long. Between the trimmed V and J ends, which lost 3 bases and 7 bases, there was a span of 10 bases. CDR3 DNA: TGTGCCAGCTCACCTGTAACCGACAATTCACCCCTCCACTTT. Amino acids: CASSPVTDNSPLHF.

A few counts support this clone. The chain combines TRBV28 with TRBJ1-6; a possible D gene is TRBD1 (6 bases). In germline, CDR1 is MDHEN, CDR2 SYDVKM. The CDR3 consists of 13 residues. V was trimmed by 9 bases and J by 2 bases, leaving 8 bases between them. CDR3 residues: CASWTAYNSPLHF. CDR3 sequence (DNA): TGTGCCAGTTGGACAGCCTATAATTCACCCCTCCACTTT.

In this sample, this clone turned up many times. This chain uses TRBV27 with TRBJ2-7; the D gene is possibly TRBD1 (5 bases). V lost 5 bases, J lost 3 bases, and 11 bases lay in between. In germline, CDR1 is MNHEY, CDR2 SMNVEV (reference sequence). The CDR3 is made up of 13 amino acids. The CDR3 loop reads CASSLKQDYEQYF. CDR3 coding DNA: TGTGCCAGCAGTCTCAAACAGGACTACGAGCAGTACTTC.